This entry is about one TCR beta chain. The protocol was immunoSEQ multiplex PCR, while the TCRdb copy is restricted to in-frame clones and leaves out a portion. This repertoire shows more than 70,000 clones, around 90% found once; its top ten account for 0.27%. The data were taken from a study of technical replicates of blood from a few donors. The CDR3 is 15 residues long. Germline lookup yields CDR1 MGHRA and CDR2 YSYEKL. Losses at the gene ends were 0 bases for V and 6 bases for J; bases not matched to a gene: 6. This TCR was recovered from a human donor in good health. The sequenced material came from T cells isolated from PBMCs. This chain links TRBV4-1 with TRBJ2-7, with TRBD2 matching over 9 bases. The CDR3 DNA follows: TGCGCCAGCAGCCAAGATGCGGGAGGGGGGGGCGAGCAGTACTTC. The encoded protein is CASSQDAGGGGEQYF.